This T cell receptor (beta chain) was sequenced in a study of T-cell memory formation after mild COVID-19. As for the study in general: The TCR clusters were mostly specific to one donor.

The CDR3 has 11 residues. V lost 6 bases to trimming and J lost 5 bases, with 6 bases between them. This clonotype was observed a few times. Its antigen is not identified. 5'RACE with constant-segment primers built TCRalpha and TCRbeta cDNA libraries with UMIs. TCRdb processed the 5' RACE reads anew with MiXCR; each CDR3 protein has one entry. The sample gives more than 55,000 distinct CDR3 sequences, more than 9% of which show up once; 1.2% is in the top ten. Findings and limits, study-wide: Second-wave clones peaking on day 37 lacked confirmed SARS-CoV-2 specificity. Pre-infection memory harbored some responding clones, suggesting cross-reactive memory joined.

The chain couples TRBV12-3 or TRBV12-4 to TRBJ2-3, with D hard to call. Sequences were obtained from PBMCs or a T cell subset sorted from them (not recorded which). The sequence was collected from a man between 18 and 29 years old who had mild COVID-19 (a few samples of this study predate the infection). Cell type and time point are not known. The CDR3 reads CASRDRDTQYF. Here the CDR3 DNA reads TGTGCCAGCAGAGACCGAGATACGCAGTATTTT.